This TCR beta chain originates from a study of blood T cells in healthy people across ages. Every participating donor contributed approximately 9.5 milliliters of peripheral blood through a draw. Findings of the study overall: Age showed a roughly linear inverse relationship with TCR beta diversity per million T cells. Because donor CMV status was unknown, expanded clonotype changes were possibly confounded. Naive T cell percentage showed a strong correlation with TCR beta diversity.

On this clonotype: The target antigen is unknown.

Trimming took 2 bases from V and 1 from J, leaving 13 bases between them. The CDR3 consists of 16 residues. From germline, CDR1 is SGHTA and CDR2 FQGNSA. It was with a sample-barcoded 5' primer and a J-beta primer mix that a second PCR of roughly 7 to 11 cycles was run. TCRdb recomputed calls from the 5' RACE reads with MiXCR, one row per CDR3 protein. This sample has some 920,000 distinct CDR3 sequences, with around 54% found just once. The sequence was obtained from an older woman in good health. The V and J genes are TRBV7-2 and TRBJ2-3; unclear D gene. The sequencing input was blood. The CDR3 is CASSLTLGPRTDTQYF. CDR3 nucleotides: TGTGCCAGCAGCTTAACGTTAGGGCCCCGCACAGATACGCAGTATTTT.